This entry describes one TCR beta chain. Its target is unknown. These data are taken from a study of shared clonotypes between healthy human individuals. Study results and caveats: Clonotype sharing across donors was expected to vary with sequencing depth.

Sorted subsets were amplified in replicate PCRs using approximately 0.2 ug DNA, around 30,000 T cell genomes. Clones were sequenced by immunoSEQ multiplex PCR, and TCRdb holds only the in-frame ones, with some missing. The sample holds approximately 1,500,000 clones, around 98% seen once. Trimming shortened V by 1 base and J by 3 bases, and 14 bases separated the two germline ends. The CDR3 extends over 15 amino acids. Germline V CDR1 and CDR2: SGDLS, YYNGEE. The J gene is TRBJ2-7, the V gene TRBV9; TRBD1 is a possible D gene (6 bases). Source material: naive CD4+ T cells sorted from blood. The subset denotes: CD45RA+ positively selected. The TCR was taken from a man aged 30 to 39 in good health. DNA for the CDR3: TGTGCCAGCAGCGTAAGGGACAACATGATCTACGAGCAGTACTTC. The encoded protein is CASSVRDNMIYEQYF.